A single sample is the source of the 20 T cell receptor beta chains below, sequenced in a study of multiple sclerosis patients with progressive multifocal leukoencephalopathy. Time point noted: before natalizumab initiation. Measured with immunoSEQ multiplex PCR; TCRdb has only the in-frame clones, and not every one. This table has around 28,000 clones, more than 75% appearing once. What was sequenced was PBMCs. The receptors derive from a human donor with multiple sclerosis.

The J gene is TRBJ1-6, the V gene TRBV4-2; no definite D call. V was clipped by 0 bases and J by 14 bases, with 20 bases between them. Germline assignment: CDR1 LGHNA and CDR2 YNFKEQ. The CDR3 has 16 residues. DNA of the CDR3: TGTGCCAGCAGCCAAGATCAGGCGGCCCTAGGGAGAGCCCTCCACTTT. Amino acid sequence: CASSQDQAALGRALHF.

The chain uses TRBV5-1 and TRBJ2-1; 7 bases align to TRBD2. V was clipped by 6 bases and J by 2 bases; unmatched bases: 11. CDR3 length: 16 residues. From germline, CDR1 is SGHRS and CDR2 YFSETQ. Written as DNA, the CDR3 is TGCGCCAGCAAGGAAAGTGGCGGGGGTCCCTACAATGAGCAGTTCTTC. Amino acids: CASKESGGGPYNEQFF.

The chain has TRBV4-2 and TRBJ2-3; D call uncertain. The germline CDR1 and CDR2 sequences are LGHNA and YNFKEQ. Trimming left V 0 bases short and J 0 bases short, with 4 bases between. The CDR3 spans 14 residues. CDR3 residues: CASSQDYSTDTQYF. In DNA form, the CDR3 reads TGTGCCAGCAGCCAAGATTATAGCACAGATACGCAGTATTTT.

V usage is TRBV6-1 and J usage is TRBJ1-4, with a possible D match to TRBD1 (5 bases). This CDR3 region has 14 residues. Per germline, CDR1 MNHNS and CDR2 SASEGT. V was pared by 4 bases and J by 7 bases, with 13 bases between. CDR3 sequence (DNA): TGTGCCAGCAGTGTTAAAGGGGAGAGTGAAAAACTGTTTTTT. This translates into CASSVKGESEKLFF.

The chain combines TRBV5-4 with TRBJ2-7; 15 bases align to TRBD2. V trimming: 2 bases; J trimming: 3 bases; junction bases outside the gene matches: 3. This CDR3 comprises 16 residues. The V gene's germline CDR1 is SGHNT and CDR2 YYREEE (reference sequence). CDR3 nucleotide sequence: TGTGCCAGCAGCTTTGGGACTAGCGGGGGGTACTACGAGCAGTACTTC. Its translation is CASSFGTSGGYYEQYF.

The chain has TRBV11-2 and TRBJ2-5; 7 nucleotides agree with TRBD2. After removal of 1 base from V and 5 bases from J, the junction contained 10 bases not matched to a gene. CDR1 SGHAT and CDR2 FQNNGV come from the germline V gene. The CDR3 is made up of 16 amino acids. The CDR3 nucleotides read TGTGCCAGCAGCTTAGGCGTGATTAAGGGAGGGGAGACCCAGTACTTC. It codes for CASSLGVIKGGETQYF.

The V gene is TRBV2, the J gene TRBJ2-7; D might be TRBD2 (5 bases). Trimming took off 8 bases at V and 7 bases at J, with 15 bases between the two ends. Germline CDR1 is SNHLY and CDR2 is FYNNEI. The CDR3 is made up of 12 amino acids. The CDR3 loop is CASLPRGFEQYF. CDR3 nucleotide sequence: TGTGCCAGCCTCCCCCGGGGATTTGAGCAGTACTTC.

The chain recombines TRBV2 with TRBJ1-2, with 9 bases identical to TRBD1. V was pared by 8 bases and J by 8 bases, with 9 bases of the junction left unmatched. The CDR3 runs 13 residues. CDR1 and CDR2 from the germline V gene are SNHLY and FYNNEI. The CDR3 reads CASHGTGQSGYTF. In nucleotides, the CDR3 is TGTGCCAGCCACGGGACAGGGCAGTCGGGCTACACCTTC.

This chain connects TRBV7-3 to TRBJ2-5; no clear D gene. The V end lost 4 bases, the J end lost 5 bases, and 11 bases lay between the germline ends. The CDR3 is made up of 13 amino acids. Looked up from germline, CDR1 is SGHTA and CDR2 is FQGTGA. CDR3 DNA sequence: TGTGCCAGCAGCTCCCGACTGCGGGAGACCCAGTACTTC. It yields the protein CASSSRLRETQYF.

The chain uses TRBV27 and TRBJ2-2; TRBD1 matches at 7 bases. Germline CDR1 and CDR2: MNHEY and SMNVEV (reference sequence). The length of the CDR3 is 17 residues. The trim removed 4 bases at V and 2 bases at J, leaving 10 bases unmatched. CDR3 nucleotide sequence: TGTGCCAGCAGTTCATCCCTGACAGGGACCAACACCGGGGAGCTGTTTTTT. Protein product: CASSSSLTGTNTGELFF.

This chain links TRBV28 with TRBJ2-4; D could derive from TRBD1 or TRBD2 (5 bases each). This CDR3 contains 16 residues. Looked up from germline, CDR1 is MDHEN and CDR2 is SYDVKM. V lost 3 bases, J lost 2 bases, and 14 bases lay in between. The DNA of the CDR3 is TGTGCCAGCAGTTTGGGGGTGACAACCACCAAAAACATTCAGTACTTC. It specifies CASSLGVTTTKNIQYF.

This chain uses TRBV6-5 with TRBJ2-7; weak D call: TRBD1 (6 bases). Per germline, CDR1 MNHEY and CDR2 SVGAGI. The CDR3 runs to 14 residues. Trimming stripped 6 bases from V and 4 bases from J, with 16 bases between. The CDR3 loop is CASSERGRGYEQYF. Written as DNA, the CDR3 is TGTGCCAGCAGCGAGAGGGGAAGGGGGTACGAGCAGTACTTC.

The chain combines TRBV4-3 with TRBJ2-2; no clear D. V gave up 4 bases and J gave up 8 bases, with 11 bases separating them. Germline CDR1 reads LGHNA; CDR2 reads YSLEER. The CDR3 has 13 residues. CDR3 loop: CASSRGFGGELFF. For the CDR3, the DNA is TGCGCCAGCAGCCGGGGATTCGGGGGGGAGCTGTTTTTT.

The V gene is TRBV5-6, the J gene TRBJ2-5; D is undetermined. V shed 5 bases and J shed 5 bases, with 16 bases lying between them. In germline, CDR1 is SGHDT, CDR2 YYEEEE. The CDR3 runs to 14 residues. CDR3: CASSLIATSETQYF. For the CDR3, the DNA is TGTGCCAGCAGTTTGATTGCGACAAGTGAGACCCAGTACTTC.

The CDR3 DNA sequence: TGTGCCAGCAGCTTAAGAGCGCACCCTCTAAGCACAGATACGCAGTATTTT. Translated: CASSLRAHPLSTDTQYF. V usage is TRBV7-2 and J usage is TRBJ2-3; D gene unclear. The germline V and J ends were trimmed by 2 bases and 0 bases, with 15 bases remaining between them. This CDR3 is built from 17 residues. Per the germline V gene, CDR1 is SGHTA and CDR2 is FQGNSA.

This clone has only one observation. The chain recombines TRBV14 with TRBJ2-1; weak D call: TRBD1 (5 bases). Trimming removed 4 bases at V and 10 bases at J, with 20 bases between. The CDR3 is made up of 15 amino acids. Germline lookup yields CDR1 SGHDN and CDR2 FVKESK. CDR3 coding DNA: TGTGCCAGCAGCCCCGGGCAGGGATTGTTCGGCGAGCAGTTCTTC. This translates into CASSPGQGLFGEQFF.

V gene TRBV25-1 combines with J gene TRBJ2-2; tentative D call: TRBD2 (5 bases). The CDR3 is made up of 18 amino acids. The germline V and J ends were trimmed by 3 bases and 2 bases, with 19 bases remaining between them. Germline CDR1 reads MGHDK; CDR2 reads SYGVNS. CDR3 amino acids: CASSDPQRGGRNTGELFF. CDR3 DNA: TGTGCCAGCAGTGACCCCCAGCGAGGCGGGCGTAACACCGGGGAGCTGTTTTTT.

J is TRBJ1-5 and V is TRBV5-4, with TRBD1 identical over 8 bases. V shed 4 bases and J 4 bases; nucleotides not matched to a gene: 7. Germline lookup yields CDR1 SGHNT and CDR2 YYREEE (reference sequence). The CDR3 covers 15 residues. DNA for the CDR3: TGTGCCAGCAGCCACCGGGACAGGCCTAATCAGCCCCAGCATTTT. It is translated as CASSHRDRPNQPQHF.

CDR3 sequence reads: CATWGGTGGRGTQYF. In nucleotides, the CDR3 is TGTGCCACGTGGGGTGGGACAGGGGGCAGGGGGACCCAGTACTTC. The chain links TRBV2 to TRBJ2-5; 12 nucleotides line up with TRBD1. The germline CDR1 and CDR2 sequences are SNHLY and FYNNEI. J gave up 7 bases and V 10 bases, and 13 bases lay outside the gene matches. The length of the CDR3 is 15 residues.

This clone was seen a handful of times. CDR3 residues: CASNVVGSGELFF. CDR3 bases: TGTGCCAGTAACGTAGTTGGGTCTGGGGAGCTGTTTTTT. The J gene is TRBJ2-2, the V gene TRBV9; D gene unclear. There are 13 residues in the CDR3. The V end was cut by 8 bases, the J end by 8 bases, with 16 bases between. The V gene's germline CDR1 is SGDLS and CDR2 YYNGEE.